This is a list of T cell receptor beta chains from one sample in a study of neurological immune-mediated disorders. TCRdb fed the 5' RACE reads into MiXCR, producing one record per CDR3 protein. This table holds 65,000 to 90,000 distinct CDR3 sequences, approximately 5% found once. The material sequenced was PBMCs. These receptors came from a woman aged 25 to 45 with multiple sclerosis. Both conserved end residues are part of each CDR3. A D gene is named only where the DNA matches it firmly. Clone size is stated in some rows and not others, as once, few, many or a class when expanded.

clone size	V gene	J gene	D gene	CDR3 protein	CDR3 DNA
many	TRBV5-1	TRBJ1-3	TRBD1	CASSTGTGGFGNTIYF	TGCGCCAGCAGCACCGGGACAGGGGGCTTTGGAAACACCATATATTTT
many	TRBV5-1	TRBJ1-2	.	CASSFLRGGGYTF	TGCGCCAGCAGCTTCCTCAGGGGTGGGGGCTACACCTTC
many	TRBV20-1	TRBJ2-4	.	CSAGERLAKNIQYF	TGCAGTGCGGGCGAAAGACTAGCCAAAAACATTCAGTACTTC
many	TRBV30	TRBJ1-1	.	CAGKPGPLSATEAFF	TGTGCCGGGAAGCCGGGACCCCTGAGTGCCACTGAAGCTTTCTTT
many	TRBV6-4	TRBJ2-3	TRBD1	CASSDGTGHTDTQYF	TGTGCCAGCAGTGACGGGACAGGGCACACAGATACGCAGTATTTT
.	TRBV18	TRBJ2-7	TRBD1	CASSLKHRGGNQGVVHEQYF	TGTGCCAGCTCACTAAAACACAGGGGCGGAAATCAGGGGGTTGTTCACGAGCAGTACTTC
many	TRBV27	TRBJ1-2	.	CASSPGQIYGYTF	TGTGCCAGCAGTCCAGGACAGATCTATGGCTACACCTTC
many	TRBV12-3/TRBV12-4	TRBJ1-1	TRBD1	CASSSQGAEAFF	TGTGCCAGCAGTTCACAGGGGGCGGAAGCTTTCTTT
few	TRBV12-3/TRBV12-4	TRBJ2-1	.	CASSFISQDNEQFF	TGTGCCAGCAGTTTTATCAGCCAGGACAATGAGCAGTTCTTC
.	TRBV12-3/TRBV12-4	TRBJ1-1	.	CASSLGQGVNTEAFF	TGTGCCAGCAGTTTAGGGCAGGGAGTAAACACTGAAGCTTTCTTT
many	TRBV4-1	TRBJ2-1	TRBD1	CASSQEGLGRDRAYNEQFF	TGCGCCAGCAGCCAAGAGGGGCTAGGACGGGACAGGGCCTACAATGAGCAGTTCTTC
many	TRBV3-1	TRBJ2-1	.	CASSQDMAIYNEQFF	TGTGCCAGCAGCCAAGATATGGCGATTTACAATGAGCAGTTCTTC
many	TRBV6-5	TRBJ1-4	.	CASSWGGAGNEKLFF	TGTGCCAGCAGTTGGGGAGGGGCAGGGAACGAAAAACTGTTTTTT
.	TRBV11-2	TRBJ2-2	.	CASSLRVPGELFF	TGTGCCAGCAGCCTCAGGGTCCCCGGGGAGCTGTTTTTT
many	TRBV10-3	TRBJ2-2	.	CAVSRETGELFF	TGTGCCGTATCCAGGGAAACCGGGGAGCTGTTTTTT
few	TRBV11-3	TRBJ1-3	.	CASSESFGNTIYF	TGTGCCAGCAGCGAGAGTTTTGGAAACACCATATATTTT
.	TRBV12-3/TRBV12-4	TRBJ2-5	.	CATGMGVGGGETQYF	TGTGCCACTGGGATGGGGGTAGGGGGAGGAGAGACCCAGTACTTC
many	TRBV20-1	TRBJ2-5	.	CSASNPKIHREVWTQYF	TGCAGTGCTAGTAACCCCAAGATCCACAGGGAGGTCTGGACCCAGTACTTC
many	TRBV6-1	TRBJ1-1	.	CASSEGLWGTEAFF	TGTGCCAGCAGTGAAGGACTCTGGGGAACTGAAGCTTTCTTT
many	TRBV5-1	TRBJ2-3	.	CASSPRGPRPDTQYF	TGCGCCAGCAGCCCACGGGGACCTCGGCCGGATACGCAGTATTTT
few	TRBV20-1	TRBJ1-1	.	CSASRREAFF	TGCAGTGCGTCCCGTCGTGAAGCTTTCTTT
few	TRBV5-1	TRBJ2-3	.	CASSARDSFTDTQYF	TGCGCCAGCAGCGCCCGGGACTCGTTCACAGATACGCAGTATTTT
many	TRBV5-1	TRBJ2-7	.	CASSLDAASVYEQYF	TGCGCCAGCAGCTTGGATGCTGCTAGCGTCTACGAGCAGTACTTC
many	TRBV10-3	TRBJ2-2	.	CAIGSQGELFF	TGTGCCATCGGGTCTCAGGGGGAGCTGTTTTTT
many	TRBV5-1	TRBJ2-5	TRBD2	CASKPGGPQETQYF	TGCGCCAGCAAACCGGGGGGGCCCCAAGAGACCCAGTACTTC
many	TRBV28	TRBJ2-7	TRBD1	CASSFAGGSYEQYF	TGTGCCAGCAGTTTTGCAGGGGGCTCCTACGAGCAGTACTTC
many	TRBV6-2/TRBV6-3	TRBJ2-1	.	CASSTSLYNEQFF	TGTGCCAGCAGCACGTCCCTATACAATGAGCAGTTCTTC
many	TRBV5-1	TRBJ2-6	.	CASSPGLTSGANVLTF	TGCGCCAGCAGCCCGGGACTGACCTCTGGGGCCAACGTCCTGACTTTC
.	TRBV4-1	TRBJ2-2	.	CASSLSDRYTGELFF	TGCGCCAGCAGCCTATCAGACAGATACACCGGGGAGCTGTTTTTT
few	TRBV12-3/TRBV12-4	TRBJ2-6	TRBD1	CASSLARGGDRGHSGANVLTF	TGTGCCAGCAGTTTAGCGCGAGGTGGGGACAGGGGGCACTCTGGGGCCAACGTCCTGACTTTC
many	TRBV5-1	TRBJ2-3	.	CASGGASGASTDTQYF	TGCGCCAGCGGGGGGGCTAGCGGAGCTAGCACAGATACGCAGTATTTT
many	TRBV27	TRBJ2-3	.	CASSLVAQDTQYF	TGTGCCAGCAGTTTAGTAGCCCAAGATACGCAGTATTTT
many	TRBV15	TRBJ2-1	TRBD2	CATSREGAGDEQFF	TGTGCCACCAGCAGAGAGGGAGCGGGGGATGAGCAGTTCTTC
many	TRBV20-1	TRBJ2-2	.	CSAGKNTGELFF	TGCAGTGCAGGGAAGAACACCGGGGAGCTGTTTTTT
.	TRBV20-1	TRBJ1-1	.	CSAPTTSETEAFF	TGCAGTGCTCCGACAACCTCGGAGACTGAAGCTTTCTTT
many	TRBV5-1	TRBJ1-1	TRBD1	CASSLLPGGVTEAFF	TGCGCCAGCAGCTTATTACCAGGGGGCGTCACTGAAGCTTTCTTT
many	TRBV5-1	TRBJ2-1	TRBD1	CASSPPTGSYNEQFF	TGCGCCAGCAGCCCGCCGACAGGGTCCTACAATGAGCAGTTCTTC
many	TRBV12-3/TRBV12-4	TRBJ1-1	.	CASSLAVIETEAFF	TGTGCCAGCAGTTTGGCAGTGATAGAGACTGAAGCTTTCTTT
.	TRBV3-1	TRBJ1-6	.	CASSQGAGDSPLHF	TGTGCCAGCAGCCAAGGAGCAGGGGATTCACCCCTCCACTTT
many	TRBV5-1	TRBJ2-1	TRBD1	CASSLGGGGEQFF	TGCGCCAGCAGCTTGGGAGGGGGCGGTGAGCAGTTCTTC
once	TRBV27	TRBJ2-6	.	CASRQVSGANVLTF	TGTGCCAGCAGGCAAGTCTCTGGGGCCAACGTCCTGACTTTC
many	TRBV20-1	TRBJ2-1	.	CSAADLTYNEQFF	TGCAGTGCTGCGGACCTCACCTACAATGAGCAGTTCTTC
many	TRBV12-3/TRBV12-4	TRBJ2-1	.	CASRAGQGISYNEQFF	TGTGCCAGCAGAGCCGGCCAGGGGATCTCCTACAATGAGCAGTTCTTC
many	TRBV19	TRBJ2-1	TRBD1	CASSFLPGQGNEQFF	TGTGCCAGTAGTTTCCTCCCGGGACAGGGTAATGAGCAGTTCTTC
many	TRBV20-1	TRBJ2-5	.	CSARDRAEYQETQYF	TGCAGTGCTAGAGATCGGGCGGAGTACCAAGAGACCCAGTACTTC
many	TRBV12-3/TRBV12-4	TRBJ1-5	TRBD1	CASRGQGMSNQPQHF	TGTGCCAGCAGGGGACAGGGGATGAGCAATCAGCCCCAGCATTTT
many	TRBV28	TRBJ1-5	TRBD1	CASSPGQGNQPQHF	TGTGCCAGCAGTCCAGGACAGGGCAATCAGCCCCAGCATTTT
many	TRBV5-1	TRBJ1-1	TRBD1	CASSLAGGGNTEAFF	TGCGCCAGCAGCTTAGCAGGGGGCGGTAACACTGAAGCTTTCTTT
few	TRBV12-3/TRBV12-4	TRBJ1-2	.	CASSLAGGFGPYGYTF	TGTGCCAGCAGTTTAGCAGGGGGATTCGGGCCCTATGGCTACACCTTC
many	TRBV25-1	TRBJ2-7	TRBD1	CASSATGTGFYEQYF	TGTGCCAGCAGTGCTACCGGGACAGGGTTTTACGAGCAGTACTTC
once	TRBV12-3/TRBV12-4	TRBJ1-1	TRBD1	CASIWTGPTEAFF	TGTGCCAGCATCTGGACAGGTCCCACTGAAGCTTTCTTT
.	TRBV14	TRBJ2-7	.	CASSQDLAWDQPGEWYF	TGTGCCAGCAGCCAAGATTTAGCCTGGGACCAACCTGGCGAGTGGTACTTC
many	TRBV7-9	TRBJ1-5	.	CASSLLVDQPQHF	TGTGCCAGCAGTCTGCTCGTTGATCAGCCCCAGCATTTT
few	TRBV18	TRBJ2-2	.	CASSPDTGELFF	TGTGCCAGCTCACCAGACACCGGGGAGCTGTTTTTT
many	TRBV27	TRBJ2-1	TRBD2	CASSLSGAGGYNEQFF	TGTGCCAGCAGTTTATCGGGCGCGGGAGGCTACAATGAGCAGTTCTTC
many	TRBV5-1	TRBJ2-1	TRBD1	CASSLGTGSNEQFF	TGCGCCAGCAGCTTAGGGACAGGGTCGAATGAGCAGTTCTTC
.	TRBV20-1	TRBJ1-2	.	CTGDSYYGYTF	TGCACGGGAGATTCTTACTATGGCTACACCTTC
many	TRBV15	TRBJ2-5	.	CATSRDLGTSMETQYF	TGTGCCACCAGCAGAGATTTAGGTACATCTATGGAGACCCAGTACTTC
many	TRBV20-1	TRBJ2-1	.	CSARGREKSYNEQFF	TGCAGTGCTAGAGGGAGGGAGAAGTCCTACAATGAGCAGTTCTTC